The 12 T cell receptor beta chains listed next were all sequenced from one sample in a study of blood T cell repertoires in COVID-19. The assay was immunoSEQ multiplex PCR, and TCRdb's table has in-frame clones only and misses some. The repertoire consists of over 150,000 clones, with around 84% occurring once and the leading ten covering roughly an eighth. The sequencing sample was made of peripheral blood. These receptors were obtained from a human donor in a cohort sampled during active COVID-19.

This clone occurred once. CDR3 in DNA: TGTGCCAGCAGGGTACAATTGAACACTGAAGCTTTCTTT. Protein product: CASRVQLNTEAFF. The chain carries TRBV6-5 and TRBJ1-1; D not certain. In germline, CDR1 is MNHEY, CDR2 SVGAGI. Trimming removed 6 bases at V and 0 bases at J, with 8 bases between. The CDR3 contains 13 residues.

The gene calls are TRBV7-9 and TRBJ1-1, with D perhaps TRBD1 (5 bases). Trimming left V 10 bases short and J 5 bases short, with 17 bases between. The CDR3 consists of 13 residues. From germline, CDR1 is SEHNR and CDR2 FQNEAQ (reference sequence). The CDR3 sequence: CATSEVGGTEAFF. The CDR3, as DNA: TGTGCCACCTCTGAAGTGGGGGGGACTGAAGCTTTCTTT.

This rearrangement joins TRBV29-1 to TRBJ1-2, with D possibly TRBD1 on 5 matching bases. Per germline, CDR1 SQVTM and CDR2 ANQGSEA. The CDR3 consists of 13 residues. Deletions cut 7 bases from V and 2 bases from J, with 14 bases between. CDR3 coding DNA: TGCAGCGCCCTTACACAGGAAAACTATGGCTACACCTTC. This gives the protein CSALTQENYGYTF.

The gene calls are TRBV11-2 and TRBJ2-3; D is possibly TRBD1 (5 bases). V dropped 2 bases and J dropped 4 bases, with 13 bases sitting between them. Germline V CDR1 and CDR2: SGHAT, FQNNGV. CDR3 size: 15 residues. The CDR3 protein is CASSLRGQTPDTQYF. The CDR3 DNA reads as TGTGCCAGCAGCTTAAGGGGCCAGACCCCAGATACGCAGTATTTT.

The rearrangement joins TRBV5-1 to TRBJ1-1; no definite D call. Germline CDR1 and CDR2: SGHRS and YFSETQ. This CDR3 comprises 12 residues. The V and J ends lost 4 bases and 3 bases respectively, with 7 bases between them. CDR3: CASSHVDTEAFF. CDR3 coding DNA: TGCGCCAGCAGCCACGTAGACACTGAAGCTTTCTTT.

This chain connects TRBV5-1 to TRBJ1-4; no clear D. V lost 3 bases and J 7 bases, leaving 13 bases between the germline ends. Germline CDR1 and CDR2: SGHRS and YFSETQ. The CDR3 is made up of 14 amino acids. For the CDR3, the DNA is TGCGCCAGCAGCTCAGTCGAAGGCGGTGAAAAACTGTTTTTT. The encoded protein is CASSSVEGGEKLFF.

V and J are TRBV9 and TRBJ2-1; D possibly corresponds to TRBD2 (5 bases). Trimming pared 0 bases from V and 4 bases from J, leaving 11 bases between. The CDR3 sequence is 15 residues long. Germline assignment: CDR1 SGDLS and CDR2 YYNGEE. CDR3 amino acids: CASSVGSGDYNEQFF. In nucleotides, the CDR3 is TGTGCCAGCAGCGTAGGAAGCGGAGATTACAATGAGCAGTTCTTC.

The chain combines TRBV18 with TRBJ2-2; 11 bases agree with TRBD2. Trimming at V came to 2 bases and at J to 1 base, leaving 0 bases not matched to a gene. The V gene's germline CDR1 is KGHSH and CDR2 LQKENI. This CDR3 is built from 16 residues. The CDR3 loop is CASSPGTSGNTGELFF. The CDR3 DNA reads as TGTGCCAGCTCACCAGGGACTAGCGGGAACACCGGGGAGCTGTTTTTT.

J is TRBJ2-1 and V is TRBV2; 9 bases line up with TRBD1. CDR1 is SNHLY, CDR2 FYNNEI, per germline. This CDR3 spans 14 amino acids. J lost 9 bases, V lost 4 bases, and 7 bases had no gene match. The DNA for the CDR3 is TGTGCCAGCAGTGGGGGGACAGGGAGGGGTGAGCAGTTCTTC. Amino acid sequence: CASSGGTGRGEQFF.

As concerns this clone: Other DNA sequences from this sample encode an identical CDR3 as well. J is TRBJ2-7 and V is TRBV5-1; 13 nucleotides match TRBD2. The CDR3 runs to 16 residues. V shed 0 bases and J 0 bases; nucleotides not matched to a gene: 0. Germline V gene sequence: CDR1 SGHRS, CDR2 YFSETQ. The CDR3 bases are TGCGCCAGCAGCTTGGGACTAGCGGGAGGCTCCTACGAGCAGTACTTC. This sequence encodes CASSLGLAGGSYEQYF.

The J gene is TRBJ2-3, the V gene TRBV9; tentatively, D is TRBD1 (6 bases). The V end was cut by 4 bases, the J end by 2 bases, with 35 bases between. From germline, CDR1 is SGDLS and CDR2 YYNGEE. The CDR3 consists of 22 residues. The CDR3 region has the DNA TGTGCCAGCAGCCCGAGGTTCATGAGGGGCCCGGGACACCCTAGGTCCACAGATACGCAGTATTTT. It translates to CASSPRFMRGPGHPRSTDTQYF.

V is TRBV10-1 and J is TRBJ2-5; D ambiguous. V was shortened by 6 bases and J by 1 base, with 9 bases between the two germline ends. CDR3 length: 13 amino acids. Per germline, CDR1 WNHNN and CDR2 SYGVQD (reference sequence). The CDR3 sequence is CASSRHLQETQYF. CDR3 DNA sequence: TGCGCCAGCAGCCGACATCTCCAAGAGACCCAGTACTTC.